These 4 T cell receptor beta chains were sequenced from one sample in a study of cytomegalovirus exposure and HLA in healthy donors. PCR involved 60 Vbeta and 13 Jbeta primers. The table came from immunoSEQ multiplex PCR; TCRdb's copy has only in-frame clones and leaves some out. The repertoire includes about 110,000 clones, about 76% of them detected once, and 5% to 7.5% sits in the top ten. Input material: PBMCs. Every receptor here comes from a woman aged 50 to 60 in good health and CMV-seropositive.

The V gene is TRBV7-2, the J gene TRBJ1-4; D is perhaps TRBD1 (6 bases). Germline CDR1 reads SGHTA; CDR2 reads FQGNSA. Deletions cut 4 bases from V and 6 bases from J, with 21 bases between. The CDR3 runs to 17 residues. CDR3 DNA sequence: TGTGCCAGCAGCTCATCACCTAACAGGGTATATGATGAAAAACTGTTTTTT. It codes for CASSSSPNRVYDEKLFF.

This clone was observed once. V is TRBV5-1 and J is TRBJ1-2; 7 positions match TRBD1. From germline, CDR1 is SGHRS and CDR2 YFSETQ. The CDR3 loop spans 12 amino acids. The junction had 2 bases not matched to a gene; V was cut back by 1 base and J by 8 bases. The CDR3 bases are TGCGCCAGCAGCTTGACAGGGGAAGGCTACACCTTC. This sequence encodes CASSLTGEGYTF.

CDR3 nucleotides: TGTGCCACCAGCAGCCTAAACCCGGGACTAGCGGGTCTGAGCTCCTACAATGAGCAGTTCTTC. This encodes CATSSLNPGLAGLSSYNEQFF. The chain carries TRBV15 and TRBJ2-1; 12 nucleotides line up with TRBD2. CDR1 and CDR2 from the germline V gene are LNHNV and YYDKDF (reference sequence). V trimming: 3 bases; J trimming: 0 bases; junction bases outside the gene matches: 15. This CDR3 has 21 amino acids.

V gene TRBV7-9 combines with J gene TRBJ2-3; the match to TRBD2 covers 11 bases. The V gene's germline CDR1 is SEHNR and CDR2 FQNEAQ (reference sequence). CDR3 length: 16 amino acids. V shed 4 bases and J 4 bases; nucleotides not matched to a gene: 7. CDR3 DNA sequence: TGTGCCAGCAGCTACACTAGCGGGGGACGCGCAGATACGCAGTATTTT. It codes for CASSYTSGGRADTQYF.